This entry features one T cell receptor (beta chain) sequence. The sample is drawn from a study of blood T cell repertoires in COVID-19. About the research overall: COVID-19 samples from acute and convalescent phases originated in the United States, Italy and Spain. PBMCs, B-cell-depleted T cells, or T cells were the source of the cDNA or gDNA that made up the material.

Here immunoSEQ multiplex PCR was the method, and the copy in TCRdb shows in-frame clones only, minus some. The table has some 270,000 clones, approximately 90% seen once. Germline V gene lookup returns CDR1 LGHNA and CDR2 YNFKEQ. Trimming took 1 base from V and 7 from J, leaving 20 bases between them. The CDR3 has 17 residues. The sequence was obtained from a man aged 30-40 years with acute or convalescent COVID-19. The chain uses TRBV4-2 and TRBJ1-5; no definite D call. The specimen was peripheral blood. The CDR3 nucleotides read TGTGCCAGCAGCCAAGTGACGGGTATGGGTTTCCACCAGCCCCAGCATTTT. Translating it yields CASSQVTGMGFHQPQHF.